This T cell receptor (beta chain) appears in the sequencing data of a study of human T cells and chemical hapten exposure. The CDR3 runs 13 residues. V was pared by 3 bases and J by 5 bases, with 9 bases between. Germline CDR1 and CDR2: KGHSH and LQKENI. This clonotype was seen repeatedly, ten times or more. Time point specified: patch test 2, 6 weeks after DPC sensitization. As to treatment: therapeutic diphenylcyclopropenone sensitization with weekly scalp DPC. TCRdb fed the RACE reads into MiXCR, producing one record per CDR3 protein. The repertoire holds approximately 350,000 distinct CDR3 sequences, with about 6% as singletons.

This chain uses TRBV18 with TRBJ2-3; weak D call: TRBD2 (5 bases). Material: whole blood, obtained in connection with sensitization to the hapten diphenylcyclopropenone (DPC). The source of this sequence is a woman between 18 and 29 years old with alopecia areata. Some clones in this sample may be carry-over from other donors' samples. CDR3 protein: CASSPGEQDTQYF. In DNA form, the CDR3 reads TGTGCCAGCTCACCCGGGGAGCAAGATACGCAGTATTTT.